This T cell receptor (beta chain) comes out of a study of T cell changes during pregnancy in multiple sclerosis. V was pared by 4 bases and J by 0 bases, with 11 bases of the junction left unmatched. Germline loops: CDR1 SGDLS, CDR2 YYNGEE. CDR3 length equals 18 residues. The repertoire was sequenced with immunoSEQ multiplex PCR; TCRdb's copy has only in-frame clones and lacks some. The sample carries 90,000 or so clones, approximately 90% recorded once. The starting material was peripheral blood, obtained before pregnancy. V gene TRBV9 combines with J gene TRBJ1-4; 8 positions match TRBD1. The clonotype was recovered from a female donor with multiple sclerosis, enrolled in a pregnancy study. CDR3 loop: CASSPHPDRAATNEKLFF. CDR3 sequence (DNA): TGTGCCAGCAGCCCCCACCCGGACAGGGCGGCAACTAATGAAAAACTGTTTTTT.